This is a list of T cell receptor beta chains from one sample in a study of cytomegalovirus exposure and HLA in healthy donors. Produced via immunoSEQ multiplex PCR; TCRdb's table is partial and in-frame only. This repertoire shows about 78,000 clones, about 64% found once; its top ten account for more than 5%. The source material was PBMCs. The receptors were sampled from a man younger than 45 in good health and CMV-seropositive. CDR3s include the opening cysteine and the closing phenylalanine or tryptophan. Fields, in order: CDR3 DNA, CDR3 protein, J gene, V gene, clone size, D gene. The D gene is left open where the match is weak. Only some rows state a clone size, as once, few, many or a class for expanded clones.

CDR3 DNA: TGTGCCATCAGAAATACTAGCGGGAGGAACACCGGGGAGCTGTTTTTT; CDR3 protein: CAIRNTSGRNTGELFF; J gene: TRBJ2-2; V gene: TRBV10-3; clone size: .; D gene: TRBD2
CDR3 DNA: TGTGCCAGCAGTTACTCTCTAGATCGGTCCTACGAGCAGTACTTC; CDR3 protein: CASSYSLDRSYEQYF; J gene: TRBJ2-7; V gene: TRBV6-5; clone size: .; D gene: .
CDR3 DNA: TGTGCTAGCAGCTTAGCTCCCCTGGGACAGGGGGCTGAAGATACGCAGTATTTT; CDR3 protein: CASSLAPLGQGAEDTQYF; J gene: TRBJ2-3; V gene: TRBV7-7; clone size: .; D gene: TRBD1
CDR3 DNA: TGTGCCAGTAGTTGGGGACAGGGGGCAGCAGCCACCTATGGCTACACCTTC; CDR3 protein: CASSWGQGAAATYGYTF; J gene: TRBJ1-2; V gene: TRBV19; clone size: .; D gene: TRBD1
CDR3 DNA: TGTGCCAGCAGCTTGGAACTAGCGGCAGGGGAGCAGTACTTC; CDR3 protein: CASSLELAAGEQYF; J gene: TRBJ2-7; V gene: TRBV7-2; clone size: .; D gene: TRBD2
CDR3 DNA: TGTGCCACCAGCAGAGTCCAGGGGGCTGGCGGGGAGCTGTTTTTT; CDR3 protein: CATSRVQGAGGELFF; J gene: TRBJ2-2; V gene: TRBV15; clone size: once; D gene: TRBD1
CDR3 DNA: TGTGCCAGCAGCACCGGGACTAGCGGGAGGGTTACCGGGGAGCTGTTTTTT; CDR3 protein: CASSTGTSGRVTGELFF; J gene: TRBJ2-2; V gene: TRBV5-5; clone size: .; D gene: TRBD2
CDR3 DNA: TGTGCCAGCAGCGTTCGTTTCGCGGGGGCCATCCCCTACAATGAGCAGTTCTTC; CDR3 protein: CASSVRFAGAIPYNEQFF; J gene: TRBJ2-1; V gene: TRBV9; clone size: .; D gene: .
CDR3 DNA: TGTGCCAGCAGTCCCCAGGGACAGGGTAGACAGCCCCAGCATTTT; CDR3 protein: CASSPQGQGRQPQHF; J gene: TRBJ1-5; V gene: TRBV28; clone size: .; D gene: TRBD1
CDR3 DNA: TGTGCCAGCAGCCGGACAGCGCTCACTAATGAAAAACTGTTTTTT; CDR3 protein: CASSRTALTNEKLFF; J gene: TRBJ1-4; V gene: TRBV28; clone size: few; D gene: .
CDR3 DNA: TGTGCCAGCAGCTTTGGTAGCGGGGGTAGGAATGAGCAGTTCTTC; CDR3 protein: CASSFGSGGRNEQFF; J gene: TRBJ2-1; V gene: TRBV7-3; clone size: few; D gene: TRBD2
CDR3 DNA: TGCGCCAGCAGTCTTAGGACGGGGGATAACACTGAAGCTTTCTTT; CDR3 protein: CASSLRTGDNTEAFF; J gene: TRBJ1-1; V gene: TRBV4-3; clone size: few; D gene: .
CDR3 DNA: TGCGCCAGCAGTCAAACCGGAGAAGACGAGCAGTACTTC; CDR3 protein: CASSQTGEDEQYF; J gene: TRBJ2-7; V gene: TRBV23-1; clone size: few; D gene: .
CDR3 DNA: TGTGCCAGCAGTGAAGGAGTCGCAGGGCCCTACGAGCAGTACTTC; CDR3 protein: CASSEGVAGPYEQYF; J gene: TRBJ2-7; V gene: TRBV6-1; clone size: .; D gene: .
CDR3 DNA: TGTGCCAGCTCACCGGACAGGGGGAAGATGTCCGATGAGCAGTTCTTC; CDR3 protein: CASSPDRGKMSDEQFF; J gene: TRBJ2-1; V gene: TRBV18; clone size: .; D gene: TRBD1
CDR3 DNA: TGTGCCAGCAGCGTAGGTGGTGGCAGGGGTTCACCCCTCCACTTT; CDR3 protein: CASSVGGGRGSPLHF; J gene: TRBJ1-6; V gene: TRBV9; clone size: few; D gene: .
CDR3 DNA: TGTGCCAGTGACACAGGGGATTCCTCTGGAAACACCATATATTTT; CDR3 protein: CASDTGDSSGNTIYF; J gene: TRBJ1-3; V gene: TRBV19; clone size: .; D gene: TRBD1
CDR3 DNA: TGTGCCAGCAGCTTGGAGCTAGCCCCGCGGGGCGGGGAGCTGTTTTTT; CDR3 protein: CASSLELAPRGGELFF; J gene: TRBJ2-2; V gene: TRBV5-6; clone size: .; D gene: .
CDR3 DNA: TGTGCCAGCAGCCAAGATGCTAGCGGGACCTACAATGAGCAGTTCTTC; CDR3 protein: CASSQDASGTYNEQFF; J gene: TRBJ2-1; V gene: TRBV4-2; clone size: few; D gene: TRBD2
CDR3 DNA: TGCAGCGTTGTGACGGCAGGGTCCCACACCGAGCAGTACTTC; CDR3 protein: CSVVTAGSHTEQYF; J gene: TRBJ2-7; V gene: TRBV29-1; clone size: .; D gene: .
CDR3 DNA: TGTGCCAGCACACCGGGACAGGGGACCCACGAGCAGTACTTC; CDR3 protein: CASTPGQGTHEQYF; J gene: TRBJ2-7; V gene: TRBV2; clone size: .; D gene: TRBD1
CDR3 DNA: TGTGCCAGCAGCTTAGATCCCCAGGGGGCCTATGGCTACACCTTC; CDR3 protein: CASSLDPQGAYGYTF; J gene: TRBJ1-2; V gene: TRBV7-2; clone size: .; D gene: TRBD1
CDR3 DNA: TGTGCCAACACCTCGGGGAGGTGCTCCTACAATGAGCAGTTCTTC; CDR3 protein: CANTSGRCSYNEQFF; J gene: TRBJ2-1; V gene: TRBV10-3; clone size: .; D gene: .
CDR3 DNA: TGTGCCAGCAGCCCACCGCTAGGTATGAACACTGAAGCTTTCTTT; CDR3 protein: CASSPPLGMNTEAFF; J gene: TRBJ1-1; V gene: TRBV5-4; clone size: .; D gene: .
CDR3 DNA: TGTGCCAGCAGTACCCGGGGAGGAAACACCATATATTTT; CDR3 protein: CASSTRGGNTIYF; J gene: TRBJ1-3; V gene: TRBV6-5; clone size: .; D gene: .
CDR3 DNA: TGTGCCAGCAGCGTAGTGGGTCGGGGGACGAATGAGCAGTTCTTC; CDR3 protein: CASSVVGRGTNEQFF; J gene: TRBJ2-1; V gene: TRBV9; clone size: .; D gene: .
CDR3 DNA: TGCAGTGCTTACAGGGGCCCGAGTCTCCACTTT; CDR3 protein: CSAYRGPSLHF; J gene: TRBJ1-6; V gene: TRBV20-1; clone size: .; D gene: TRBD1
CDR3 DNA: TGTGCCAGCAGCCAAAACAGGGGAATCGCTTTCTTT; CDR3 protein: CASSQNRGIAFF; J gene: TRBJ1-1; V gene: TRBV4-2; clone size: .; D gene: TRBD1
CDR3 DNA: TGCGCCAGCAGCCCCTTAGCGATCCGGGCCTACAATGAGCAGTTCTTC; CDR3 protein: CASSPLAIRAYNEQFF; J gene: TRBJ2-1; V gene: TRBV4-1; clone size: once; D gene: .